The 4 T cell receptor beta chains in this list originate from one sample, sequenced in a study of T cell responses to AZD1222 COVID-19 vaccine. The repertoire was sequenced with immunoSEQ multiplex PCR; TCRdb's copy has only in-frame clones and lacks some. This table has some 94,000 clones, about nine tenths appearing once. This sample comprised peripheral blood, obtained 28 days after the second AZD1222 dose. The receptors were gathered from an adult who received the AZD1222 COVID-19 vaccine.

The CDR3 DNA sequence: TGTGCCAGCAGTTTAAACTATGCCGGGGAGCTGTTTTTT. It translates to CASSLNYAGELFF. The chain links TRBV27 to TRBJ2-2; D not resolved. There are 13 residues in the CDR3. V was cut by 2 bases and J by 6 bases, with 7 bases left in between. Germline assignment: CDR1 MNHEY and CDR2 SMNVEV (reference sequence).

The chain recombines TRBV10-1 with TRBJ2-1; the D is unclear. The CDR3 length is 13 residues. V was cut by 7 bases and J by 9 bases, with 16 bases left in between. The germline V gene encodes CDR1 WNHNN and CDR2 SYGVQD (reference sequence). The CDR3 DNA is TGCGCCAGCATGGCAGAACCGCTTGGTGAGCAGTTCTTC. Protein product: CASMAEPLGEQFF.

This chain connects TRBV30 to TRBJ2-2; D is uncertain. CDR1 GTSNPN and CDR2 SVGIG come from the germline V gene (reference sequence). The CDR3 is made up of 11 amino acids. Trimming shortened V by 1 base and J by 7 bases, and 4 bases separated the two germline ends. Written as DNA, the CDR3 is TGTGCCTGGAGTGCCGGCGGGGAGCTGTTTTTT. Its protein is CAWSAGGELFF. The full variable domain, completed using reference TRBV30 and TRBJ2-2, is SQTIHQWPATLVQPVGSPLSLECTVEGTSNPNLYWYRQAAGRGLQLLFYSVGIGQISSEVPQNLSASRPQDRQFILSSKKLLLSDSGFYLCAWSAGGELFFGEGSRLTVL.

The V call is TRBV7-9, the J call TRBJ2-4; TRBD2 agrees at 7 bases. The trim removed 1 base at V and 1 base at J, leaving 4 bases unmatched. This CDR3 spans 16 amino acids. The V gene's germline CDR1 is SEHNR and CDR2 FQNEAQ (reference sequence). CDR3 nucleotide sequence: TGTGCCAGCAGCTTAGTGTGGCGGGGGGCCAAAAACATTCAGTACTTC. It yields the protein CASSLVWRGAKNIQYF. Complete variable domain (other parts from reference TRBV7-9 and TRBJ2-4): DTGVSQNPRHKITKRGQNVTFRCDPISEHNRLYWYRQTLGQGPEFLTYFQNEAQLEKSRLLSDRFSAERPKGSFSTLEIQRTEQGDSAMYLCASSLVWRGAKNIQYFGAGTRLSVL.